This TCR beta chain was recovered during a study of blood T cell repertoires in COVID-19. As for the study in general: From T cells, B-cell-depleted T cells, or PBMCs came the material, which was cDNA or gDNA.

Trimming shortened V by 0 bases and J by 9 bases, and 12 bases separated the two germline ends. CDR3 length: 15 amino acids. The germline gives CDR1 SGHDN, CDR2 FVKESK. As originally analysed: Amplification from reference gene primers served as the basis for estimated nucleated cell counts. Produced via immunoSEQ multiplex PCR; TCRdb's table is partial and in-frame only. V and J calls and clone size are those listed in that table; D and trimming were worked out from the DNA. The top ten hold about 5.7% of the sample, which has under 110,000 clones, roughly 92% seen once. Sequencing input: peripheral blood. This TCR derives from a man aged 45 to 65 with active COVID-19. The rearrangement uses TRBV14 and TRBJ1-6; maybe TRBD1 (6 bases). The CDR3 is CASSQESQGRSPLHF. DNA of the CDR3: TGTGCCAGCAGCCAAGAGAGTCAGGGGCGTTCACCCCTCCACTTT. Full variable domain (missing parts from reference TRBV14 and TRBJ1-6): EAGVTQFPSHSVIEKGQTVTLRCDPISGHDNLYWYRRVMGKEIKFLLHFVKESKQDESGMPNNRFLAERTGGTYSTLKVQPAELEDSGVYFCASSQESQGRSPLHFGNGTRLTVT.